Listed below are T cell receptor beta chains from one sample, sequenced in a study of cytomegalovirus exposure and HLA in healthy donors. The table came from immunoSEQ multiplex PCR; TCRdb's copy has only in-frame clones and leaves some out. Among some 350,000 clones, about 85% were seen once, and the ten largest hold 1% to 1.5%. Sequenced material: PBMCs. Source of these receptors: a woman between 25 and 40 years old in good health and CMV-seropositive. CDR3s include the opening cysteine and the closing phenylalanine or tryptophan. Fields, in order: CDR3 DNA, CDR3 protein, D gene, J gene, V gene, clone size. A D gene is named only where the DNA matches it firmly. Clone size is stated in some rows and not others, as once, few, many or a class when expanded.

CDR3 DNA: TGTGCCAGCAGCTACCCCGGGACAGGCTCCTACGAGCAGTACTTC
CDR3 protein: CASSYPGTGSYEQYF
D gene: TRBD1
J gene: TRBJ2-7
V gene: TRBV7-2
clone size: NA

CDR3 DNA: TGTGCCAGCAGCCCTGGAACCGAGCAGTACTTC
CDR3 protein: CASSPGTEQYF
D gene: NA
J gene: TRBJ2-7
V gene: TRBV7-8
clone size: NA

CDR3 DNA: TGTGCCAGCAGTTTATGGACAGGTGGGGCTAACTATGGCTACACCTTC
CDR3 protein: CASSLWTGGANYGYTF
D gene: NA
J gene: TRBJ1-2
V gene: TRBV28
clone size: NA

CDR3 DNA: TGTGCCGGAGGGACAGGGGGCCCGAGTGAGCAGTACTTC
CDR3 protein: CAGGTGGPSEQYF
D gene: TRBD1
J gene: TRBJ2-7
V gene: TRBV30
clone size: once

CDR3 DNA: TGCGCCAGCAGCTTGGATGGAGTGGTAGGAGGGGGGGCCATAGATACGCAGTATTTT
CDR3 protein: CASSLDGVVGGGAIDTQYF
D gene: NA
J gene: TRBJ2-3
V gene: TRBV5-1
clone size: NA

CDR3 DNA: TGTGCCACCAGCAGAAAGGAGAACGAGCAGTACTTC
CDR3 protein: CATSRKENEQYF
D gene: NA
J gene: TRBJ2-7
V gene: TRBV15
clone size: NA

CDR3 DNA: TGCGCCAGCAGCTACGGGACTAGCGGCAACTACGAGCAGTACTTC
CDR3 protein: CASSYGTSGNYEQYF
D gene: TRBD2
J gene: TRBJ2-7
V gene: TRBV5-1
clone size: few

CDR3 DNA: TGTGCCAGCAGTGATAGGTCTAGCGGGAGGAACGAGCAGTACTTC
CDR3 protein: CASSDRSSGRNEQYF
D gene: TRBD2
J gene: TRBJ2-7
V gene: TRBV2
clone size: NA

CDR3 DNA: TGTGCCAGCAGTGAAGGGGCAGTTTCCTATGATGGCTACACCTTC
CDR3 protein: CASSEGAVSYDGYTF
D gene: NA
J gene: TRBJ1-2
V gene: TRBV6-1
clone size: NA

CDR3 DNA: TGTGCCACCACCCCTTGGGATGAGCAGTTCTTC
CDR3 protein: CATTPWDEQFF
D gene: NA
J gene: TRBJ2-1
V gene: TRBV2
clone size: NA

CDR3 DNA: TGTGCCAGTCGACCGGGACTAGCCGCAGGTTCCTACGAGCAGTACTTC
CDR3 protein: CASRPGLAAGSYEQYF
D gene: TRBD2
J gene: TRBJ2-7
V gene: TRBV27
clone size: NA

CDR3 DNA: TGCGCCAGCAGCCAGCAGGGGGAAGGAAACACCATATATTTT
CDR3 protein: CASSQQGEGNTIYF
D gene: TRBD1
J gene: TRBJ1-3
V gene: TRBV4-1
clone size: NA

CDR3 DNA: TGTGCCAGCAGCCCCAGCACAGATACGCAGTATTTT
CDR3 protein: CASSPSTDTQYF
D gene: NA
J gene: TRBJ2-3
V gene: TRBV5-4
clone size: NA

CDR3 DNA: TGTGCCAGTGCGGTTGGGCGGGGGCCTAGCTACGAGCAGTACTTC
CDR3 protein: CASAVGRGPSYEQYF
D gene: NA
J gene: TRBJ2-7
V gene: TRBV7-9
clone size: few

CDR3 DNA: TGTGCCAGTAGTATCGACAGGGTTTACAATGAGCAGTTCTTC
CDR3 protein: CASSIDRVYNEQFF
D gene: TRBD1
J gene: TRBJ2-1
V gene: TRBV19
clone size: NA

CDR3 DNA: TGCGCCAGCAGCTTGGCCGGGGGGACAGCAGGGACCGGGGAGCTGTTTTTT
CDR3 protein: CASSLAGGTAGTGELFF
D gene: NA
J gene: TRBJ2-2
V gene: TRBV5-1
clone size: NA

CDR3 DNA: TGCAGCGTTGAAGATCGGACAGGGAGTTACGAGCAGTACTTC
CDR3 protein: CSVEDRTGSYEQYF
D gene: TRBD1
J gene: TRBJ2-7
V gene: TRBV29-1
clone size: NA

CDR3 DNA: TGTGCCAGCAATTCATTAGCGGGGAAAGTCTACGAGCAGTACTTC
CDR3 protein: CASNSLAGKVYEQYF
D gene: TRBD2
J gene: TRBJ2-7
V gene: TRBV6-1
clone size: NA

CDR3 DNA: TGTGCCAGCAGCTTAGATCTTGTCCGAGCTGACGAGCAGTACTTC
CDR3 protein: CASSLDLVRADEQYF
D gene: NA
J gene: TRBJ2-7
V gene: TRBV11-2
clone size: once

CDR3 DNA: TGCGCCAGCAGCTTGGCCCTAGCGGGGGGAGATAATGAGCAGTTCTTC
CDR3 protein: CASSLALAGGDNEQFF
D gene: TRBD2
J gene: TRBJ2-1
V gene: TRBV5-1
clone size: NA

CDR3 DNA: TGTGCCGCCCGGCTAGACAGGGAGCAGTTCTTC
CDR3 protein: CAARLDREQFF
D gene: NA
J gene: TRBJ2-1
V gene: TRBV2
clone size: NA

CDR3 DNA: TGTGCCAGCAGTGAAGCAAAAGTCTATGGCTACACCTTC
CDR3 protein: CASSEAKVYGYTF
D gene: NA
J gene: TRBJ1-2
V gene: TRBV2
clone size: NA

CDR3 DNA: TGTGCCAGCAGCAAAGGCCCAGCCGGGACTGGCACCTACGAGCAGTACTTC
CDR3 protein: CASSKGPAGTGTYEQYF
D gene: NA
J gene: TRBJ2-7
V gene: TRBV21-1
clone size: NA

CDR3 DNA: TGTGCCAGCAGTTTTACTCGGGGGCGGAAGCAGCCCCAGCATTTT
CDR3 protein: CASSFTRGRKQPQHF
D gene: NA
J gene: TRBJ1-5
V gene: TRBV28
clone size: NA

CDR3 DNA: TGCAGCGTCCTTAGCGGGGTGGGGACCGGGGAGCTGTTTTTT
CDR3 protein: CSVLSGVGTGELFF
D gene: TRBD2
J gene: TRBJ2-2
V gene: TRBV29-1
clone size: NA

CDR3 DNA: TGTGCCAGCAGTAAGGGGGCATCCTATAATTCACCCCTCCACTTT
CDR3 protein: CASSKGASYNSPLHF
D gene: TRBD1
J gene: TRBJ1-6
V gene: TRBV6-5
clone size: NA

CDR3 DNA: TGTGCCAGCAGTGAAATTAGACGGGGAGCAGATACGCAGTATTTT
CDR3 protein: CASSEIRRGADTQYF
D gene: NA
J gene: TRBJ2-3
V gene: TRBV2
clone size: NA

CDR3 DNA: TGTGCCAGCAGCTTAGGGCCAGGTTCAGCCTACGAGCAGTACTTC
CDR3 protein: CASSLGPGSAYEQYF
D gene: NA
J gene: TRBJ2-7
V gene: TRBV11-3
clone size: NA

CDR3 DNA: TGTGCCAGCAGGGGAACGGAAGGCGGGGAGGAGACCCAGTACTTC
CDR3 protein: CASRGTEGGEETQYF
D gene: NA
J gene: TRBJ2-5
V gene: TRBV19
clone size: NA

CDR3 DNA: TGTGCCAGCAGTTCCCGCGGAGCGGGGGGGCCTCAATATACGCAGTATTTT
CDR3 protein: CASSSRGAGGPQYTQYF
D gene: TRBD2
J gene: TRBJ2-3
V gene: TRBV27
clone size: NA

CDR3 DNA: TGTGCCAGCACCCCCGTAAAGATGGCGATTGAGCAGTTCTTC
CDR3 protein: CASTPVKMAIEQFF
D gene: NA
J gene: TRBJ2-1
V gene: TRBV6-1
clone size: NA

CDR3 DNA: TGTGCCTGGAGTCGGGACTTCACGGCCGGGGAGCTGTTTTTT
CDR3 protein: CAWSRDFTAGELFF
D gene: NA
J gene: TRBJ2-2
V gene: TRBV30
clone size: NA

CDR3 DNA: TGTGCCAGCAGCGTAGTCCTTAACACCGGGGAGCTGTTTTTT
CDR3 protein: CASSVVLNTGELFF
D gene: NA
J gene: TRBJ2-2
V gene: TRBV9
clone size: NA

CDR3 DNA: TGTGCCAGCAGTTTCCGGCCTAGGGGGGGCTCCTACGAGCAGTACTTC
CDR3 protein: CASSFRPRGGSYEQYF
D gene: NA
J gene: TRBJ2-7
V gene: TRBV6-5
clone size: NA

CDR3 DNA: TGCGCCAGCAGCTTGTTCCGGGGGAGGGCAAATGAGCAGTTCTTC
CDR3 protein: CASSLFRGRANEQFF
D gene: TRBD2
J gene: TRBJ2-1
V gene: TRBV5-1
clone size: NA

CDR3 DNA: TGCGCCAGCAGCGTACCAGGAGATACGCAGTATTTT
CDR3 protein: CASSVPGDTQYF
D gene: NA
J gene: TRBJ2-3
V gene: TRBV5-1
clone size: few

CDR3 DNA: TGTGCCAGCAGCTTGGGGCGGACTAGCGGGGGAGAAGAGACCCAGTACTTC
CDR3 protein: CASSLGRTSGGEETQYF
D gene: TRBD2
J gene: TRBJ2-5
V gene: TRBV5-4
clone size: once

CDR3 DNA: TGTGCCAGCACAGAGACAAGGCTCTGGGAGACCCAGTACTTC
CDR3 protein: CASTETRLWETQYF
D gene: NA
J gene: TRBJ2-5
V gene: TRBV2
clone size: few

CDR3 DNA: TGTGCCAGCAGCGTAGCTCCTGGACAGGGGAGGGAGACCCAGTACTTC
CDR3 protein: CASSVAPGQGRETQYF
D gene: TRBD1
J gene: TRBJ2-5
V gene: TRBV9
clone size: NA

CDR3 DNA: TGCGCCAGCAGCTCCAGAGGCTCCTACAATGAGCAGTTCTTC
CDR3 protein: CASSSRGSYNEQFF
D gene: NA
J gene: TRBJ2-1
V gene: TRBV5-1
clone size: NA

CDR3 DNA: TGTGCCAGCAGTTTAGCGACAGGGGGTTCGGAGACCCAGTACTTC
CDR3 protein: CASSLATGGSETQYF
D gene: TRBD1
J gene: TRBJ2-5
V gene: TRBV27
clone size: NA

CDR3 DNA: TGTGCCAGCAGCGTTGCGGGGGCCAACACTGAAGCTTTCTTT
CDR3 protein: CASSVAGANTEAFF
D gene: NA
J gene: TRBJ1-1
V gene: TRBV9
clone size: NA